This T cell receptor (beta chain) derives from a study of T cell changes during pregnancy in multiple sclerosis. Using immunoSEQ multiplex PCR, the repertoire was profiled, and TCRdb retains in-frame clones only, with some absent. Of tens of thousands of clones listed, 90% to 95% are singletons. With 8 bases clipped from V and 1 base from J, the junction kept 9 bases outside the gene matches. In germline, CDR1 is LNHNV, CDR2 YYDKDF (reference sequence). This CDR3 has 15 residues. Sequencing used CD4+ T cells from peripheral blood mononuclear cells, obtained in the second trimester of pregnancy. The rearrangement joins TRBV15 to TRBJ2-3, with 7 bases lining up with TRBD1. This TCR derives from a female donor with multiple sclerosis, enrolled in a pregnancy study. The chain's CDR3 is CATQPDRAGTDTQYF. In nucleotides, the CDR3 is TGTGCCACCCAACCCGACAGGGCCGGCACAGATACGCAGTATTTT.